The 14 T cell receptor beta chains presented below share a single source sample, sequenced in a study of T cell repertoires in cytomegalovirus infection. TCRdb reprocessed the reads via MiXCR and lists one record per CDR3 protein. The sample consists of roughly 300,000 distinct CDR3 sequences, 25% of them appearing once. The material sequenced was PBMCs. These receptor sequences come from a human donor in good health (CMV status not recorded). Some clones in this sample may be carry-over from other donors' samples.

The sample holds a few counts of this clonotype. V usage is TRBV6-2 or TRBV6-3 and J usage is TRBJ2-5; perhaps D is TRBD1 or TRBD2 (5 bases each). Germline V CDR1 and CDR2: MNHEY, SVGEGT. The CDR3 totals 14 residues. V was pared by 4 bases and J by 5 bases, with 14 bases between. Here the CDR3 DNA reads TGTGCCAGCAGTTCCGGGTGGGGGATTGAGACCCAGTACTTC. It yields the protein CASSSGWGIETQYF.

About this clonotype itself: This may be a read error: a much more frequent sequence differs by one nucleotide. The V call is TRBV7-2, the J call TRBJ2-5; tentatively, D is TRBD1 or TRBD2 (5 bases each). The CDR3 loop spans 14 amino acids. V lost 8 bases, J lost 4 bases, and 17 bases lay in between. CDR1 SGHTA and CDR2 FQGNSA come from the germline V gene. DNA of the CDR3: TGTGCCAGCTGCTCGCCTTTTGGGGGAGAGACCCAGTACTTC. It encodes CASCSPFGGETQYF.

In its sample, this clonotype was seen a few times. The chain is built from TRBV2 and TRBJ1-1; 8 bases are shared with TRBD1. The CDR3 extends over 13 amino acids. In germline, CDR1 is SNHLY, CDR2 FYNNEI. The junction had 6 bases not matched to a gene; V was cut back by 5 bases and J by 7 bases. The chain's CDR3 is CASSLDREDEAFF. DNA of the CDR3: TGTGCCAGCAGTTTGGACAGGGAAGATGAAGCTTTCTTT.

This clonotype has a count of ten or more. The chain carries TRBV7-2 and TRBJ2-2, with D unresolved. CDR1 and CDR2 (germline): SGHTA, FQGNSA. The CDR3 spans 16 residues. The germline V and J ends were trimmed by 7 bases and 3 bases, with 18 bases remaining between them. The CDR3, as DNA: TGTGCCAGCACCCTCGTCCCCGGTAGGGACACCGGGGAGCTGTTTTTT. Translation: CASTLVPGRDTGELFF.

This clonotype was observed a few times. The CDR3 DNA is TGCGCCAGCAGCTTGGAGGGCGGCAATCAGCCCCAGCATTTT. This gives the protein CASSLEGGNQPQHF. The rearrangement joins TRBV5-1 to TRBJ1-5; D remains ambiguous. Germline V gene sequence: CDR1 SGHRS, CDR2 YFSETQ. Trimming took off 0 bases at V and 2 bases at J, with 6 bases between the two ends. This CDR3 is built from 14 residues.

As concerns this clonotype: Possible read error: a much larger clone is one base away. This chain connects TRBV7-6 to TRBJ1-4; no firm D call. Germline assignment: CDR1 SGHVS and CDR2 FNYEAQ. The CDR3 contains 14 residues. This CDR3 reads CASSLVPANKKLFF. CDR3 bases: TGTGCCAGCAGCTTGGTTCCGGCTAATAAAAAACTGTTTTTT. Based on the CDR3 plus reference TRBV7-6 and TRBJ1-4, the full variable domain is GAGVSQSPRYKVTKRGQDVALRCDPISGHVSLYWYRQALGQGPEFLTYFNYEAQQDKSGLPNDRFSAERPEGSISTLTIQRTEQRDSAMYRCASSLVPANKKLFFGSGTQLSVL.

This clonotype appeared many times. This chain connects TRBV7-2 to TRBJ1-5; 7 nucleotides match TRBD1. CDR1 and CDR2 from the germline V gene are SGHTA and FQGNSA. V trimming: 3 bases; J trimming: 4 bases; junction bases outside the gene matches: 9. The CDR3 loop spans 16 amino acids. Here the CDR3 DNA reads TGTGCCAGCAGCTTGGTATTGACAGGGTCGAATCAGCCCCAGCATTTT. Encoded protein: CASSLVLTGSNQPQHF.

This clonotype has a count of ten or more. The chain joins TRBV7-2 to TRBJ2-7, with D unresolved. The germline gives CDR1 SGHTA, CDR2 FQGNSA. The CDR3 length is 16 residues. Trimming took 4 bases from V and 0 from J, leaving 16 bases between them. The CDR3 spells CASSSDWGSSSYEQYF. Here the CDR3 DNA reads TGTGCCAGCAGCTCAGACTGGGGATCCAGCTCCTACGAGCAGTACTTC.

This chain links TRBV29-1 with TRBJ1-2; the D is unclear. V was cut by 2 bases and J by 6 bases, with 13 bases left in between. The CDR3 runs 13 residues. Germline V lookup: CDR1 SQVTM, CDR2 ANQGSEA. The CDR3 DNA reads TGCAGCGTTGAAACGGGTACAGTTCATGGCTACACCTTC. It translates to CSVETGTVHGYTF.

This clonotype was counted only a few times. The chain has TRBV14 and TRBJ1-4; D gene uncertain. The V gene lost 4 bases and the J gene lost 8 bases, with 11 bases spanning the gap. Per germline, CDR1 SGHDN and CDR2 FVKESK. The CDR3 has 13 amino acids. The CDR3 loop is CASSPGLGEKLFF. For the CDR3, the DNA is TGTGCCAGCAGCCCCGGACTAGGGGAAAAACTGTTTTTT.

This clonotype was found many times. This chain links TRBV7-8 with TRBJ2-1; 8 bases map to TRBD2. Germline values: CDR1 SGHVS, CDR2 FQNEAQ. The CDR3 runs to 14 residues. V shed 5 bases, J shed 8 bases, and the junction held 8 bases outside the gene matches. The CDR3 DNA sequence: TGTGCCAGCAGCCCTAAAGGGACTAGGCATGAGCAGTTCTTC. This sequence encodes CASSPKGTRHEQFF.

CDR3 loop: CASSPMGTANTGELFF. For the CDR3, the DNA is TGTGCCAGCAGCCCCATGGGGACGGCGAACACCGGGGAGCTGTTTTTT. The chain is built from TRBV5-6 and TRBJ2-2; D tentatively reads TRBD1 or TRBD2 (5 bases each). V shed 4 bases and J shed 0 bases, with 13 bases lying between them. The CDR3 is 16 amino acids. The germline gives CDR1 SGHDT, CDR2 YYEEEE. The variable domain in full, completed from reference TRBV5-6 and TRBJ2-2, reads DAGVTQSPTHLIKTRGQQVTLRCSPKSGHDTVSWYQQALGQGPQFIFQYYEEEERQRGNFPDRFSGHQFPNYSSELNVNALLLGDSALYLCASSPMGTANTGELFFGEGSRLTVL.

This clonotype was recorded a few times. This rearrangement joins TRBV11-2 to TRBJ2-1; 9 nucleotides match TRBD2. Germline V gene lookup returns CDR1 SGHAT and CDR2 FQNNGV. The CDR3 has 20 residues. The ends lost 4 bases at V and 4 bases at J; junction bases unmatched: 20. Here the CDR3 reads CASSSRPTRGAGGIYNEQFF. CDR3 DNA: TGTGCCAGCAGCTCCAGACCCACCAGGGGGGCGGGGGGGATTTACAATGAGCAGTTCTTC.

There are a few counts of this clonotype. The chain combines TRBV12-3 or TRBV12-4 with TRBJ2-1; D is tentatively TRBD1 or TRBD2 (5 bases each). V lost 5 bases, J lost 5 bases, and 16 bases lay in between. The CDR3 is 15 residues long. This chain's CDR3 is CASSHRDGINNEQFF. CDR3 DNA: TGTGCCAGCAGTCACCGGGACGGAATAAACAATGAGCAGTTCTTC.